This T cell receptor (beta chain) derives from a study of siplizumab effects on memory and regulatory T cells. General study points: A small minority of alloreactive clones were mapped to unstimulated subsets. There was no confirmation of the suppressive function of proliferating Tregs from siplizumab cultures.

TCRdb's table, derived via immunoSEQ multiplex PCR, lists solely in-frame clones and lacks some. The sample shows about 100,000 clones, about nine tenths of them seen only once. Turning to this clone: Its matching antigen is unknown.

The CDR3 has 13 amino acids. J lost 4 bases, V lost 6 bases, and 4 bases had no gene match. Germline V lookup: CDR1 LNHDA, CDR2 SQIVND (reference sequence). The sequencing sample was made of CD4+ T cells sorted from blood. The receptor was derived from a human donor in good health. Some clones in this sample may be carry-over from other donors' samples. The V call is TRBV19, the J call TRBJ2-7; 9 nucleotides line up with TRBD1. The CDR3 DNA reads TGTGCCAGTAGCCGGGACAGGGCTTACGAGCAGTACTTC. Its translation: CASSRDRAYEQYF. The full variable domain, in which reference TRBV19 and TRBJ2-7 provide the parts outside the CDR3, is DGGITQSPKYLFRKEGQNVTLSCEQNLNHDAMYWYRQDPGQGLRLIYYSQIVNDFQKGDIAEGYSVSREKKESFPLTVTSAQKNPTAFYLCASSRDRAYEQYFGPGTRLTVT.